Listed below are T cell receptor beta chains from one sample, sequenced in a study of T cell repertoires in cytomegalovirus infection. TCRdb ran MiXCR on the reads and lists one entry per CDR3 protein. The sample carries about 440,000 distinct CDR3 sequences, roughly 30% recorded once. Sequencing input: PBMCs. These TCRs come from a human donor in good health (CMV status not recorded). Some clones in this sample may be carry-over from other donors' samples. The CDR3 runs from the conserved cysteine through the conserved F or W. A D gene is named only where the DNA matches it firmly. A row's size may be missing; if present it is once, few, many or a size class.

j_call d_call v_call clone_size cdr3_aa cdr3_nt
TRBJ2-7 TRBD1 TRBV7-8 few CASSREGANYEQYF TGTGCCAGCAGTCGCGAGGGGGCCAACTACGAGCAGTACTTC
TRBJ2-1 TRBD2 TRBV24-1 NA CATSDSSGLALSSYNEQFF TGTGCCACCAGTGATTCCTCGGGACTAGCTCTTAGCTCCTACAATGAGCAGTTCTTC
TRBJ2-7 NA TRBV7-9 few CASSTYSYEQYF TGTGCCAGCAGCACCTACTCCTACGAGCAGTACTTC
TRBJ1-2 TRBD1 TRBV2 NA CASSVRTGPYGYTF TGTGCCAGCAGTGTCAGGACAGGGCCCTATGGCTACACCTTC
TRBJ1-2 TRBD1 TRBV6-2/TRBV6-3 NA CASRRTGQDNYGYTF TGTGCCAGCAGGCGGACGGGACAGGATAACTATGGCTACACCTTC
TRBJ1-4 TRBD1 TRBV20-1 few CSAPRQGREKLFF TGCAGTGCTCCACGACAGGGCCGAGAAAAACTGTTTTTT
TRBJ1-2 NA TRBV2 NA CAGCRDGQNYGYTF TGTGCCGGCTGTCGGGACGGTCAAAACTATGGCTACACCTTC
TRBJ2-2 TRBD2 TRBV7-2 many CASSFAGGAGGELFF TGTGCCAGCAGCTTTGCGGGGGGGGCCGGCGGGGAGCTGTTTTTT
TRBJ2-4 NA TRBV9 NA CASSVAGNAAKNIQYF TGTGCCAGCAGCGTAGCCGGGAACGCAGCCAAAAACATTCAGTACTTC
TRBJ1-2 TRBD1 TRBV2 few CASWDRGNYGYTF TGTGCCAGCTGGGACAGGGGTAACTATGGCTACACCTTC
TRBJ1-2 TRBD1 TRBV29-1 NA CSAGTGGKYGYTF TGCAGCGCCGGGACAGGGGGTAAATATGGCTACACCTTC
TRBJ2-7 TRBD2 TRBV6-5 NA CASSSQLAGAEQYF TGTGCCAGCAGTTCCCAACTAGCGGGGGCCGAGCAGTACTTC
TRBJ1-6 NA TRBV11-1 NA CASSLDGQWINSPLHF TGTGCCAGCAGCTTAGACGGACAGTGGATCAATTCACCCCTCCACTTT
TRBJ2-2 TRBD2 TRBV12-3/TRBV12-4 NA CARGSGGPNTGELFF TGTGCCAGGGGGAGCGGGGGCCCGAACACCGGGGAGCTGTTTTTT
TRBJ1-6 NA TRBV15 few CATSRDGTGNSPLHF TGTGCCACCAGCAGAGATGGGACCGGTAATTCACCCCTCCACTTT
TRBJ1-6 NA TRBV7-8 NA CASSLTPNSPLHF TGTGCCAGCAGCTTAACCCCTAATTCACCCCTCCACTTT
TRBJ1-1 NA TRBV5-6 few CASSSSGRVRTEAFF TGTGCCAGCAGCTCAAGTGGGAGGGTAAGAACTGAAGCTTTCTTT
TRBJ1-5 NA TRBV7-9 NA CASSLVGRGDQPQHF TGTGCCAGCAGCCTGGTGGGCAGGGGAGATCAGCCCCAGCATTTT
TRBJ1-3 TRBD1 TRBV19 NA CASHSPRQGEGNTIYF TGTGCCAGTCACTCCCCGAGGCAGGGGGAAGGAAACACCATATATTTT
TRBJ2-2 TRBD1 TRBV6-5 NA CASSDRERTGELFF TGTGCCAGCAGCGACAGGGAGCGCACCGGGGAGCTGTTTTTT
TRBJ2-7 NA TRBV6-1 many CASSETLIYYEQYF TGTGCCAGCAGTGAAACCCTCATTTACTACGAGCAGTACTTC
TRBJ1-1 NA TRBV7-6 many CASSSQGRTEAFF TGTGCCAGCAGCTCACAGGGTCGCACTGAAGCTTTCTTT
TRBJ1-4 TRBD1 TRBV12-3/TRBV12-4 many CASSFPTGARNEKLFF TGTGCCAGCAGTTTCCCCACAGGGGCCCGTAATGAAAAACTGTTTTTT
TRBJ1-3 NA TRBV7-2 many CASSWGFPPGNTIYF TGTGCCAGCAGCTGGGGGTTTCCACCTGGAAACACCATATATTTT
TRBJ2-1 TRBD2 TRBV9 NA CASSVVAGGYNEQFF TGTGCCAGCAGCGTAGTAGCGGGGGGGTACAATGAGCAGTTCTTC
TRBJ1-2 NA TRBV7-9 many CASSLSQVNYGYTF TGTGCCAGCAGCTTAAGCCAGGTCAACTATGGCTACACCTTC
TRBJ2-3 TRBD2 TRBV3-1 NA CASSHGLAGRLSTDTQYF TGTGCCAGCAGCCACGGACTAGCGGGGAGACTTAGCACAGATACGCAGTATTTT
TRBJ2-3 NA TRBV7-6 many CASSLEGGATDTQYF TGTGCCAGCAGCTTAGAGGGGGGGGCCACAGATACGCAGTATTTT
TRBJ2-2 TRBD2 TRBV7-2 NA CSSSLGRGAGELFF TGTTCCAGCAGCTTGGGGAGGGGCGCCGGGGAGCTGTTTTTT
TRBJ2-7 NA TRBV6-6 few CASSYSLAVYEQYF TGTGCCAGCAGTTACTCACTAGCCGTCTACGAGCAGTACTTC
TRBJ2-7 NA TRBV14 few CASSPSGGEQYF TGTGCCAGCAGCCCAAGCGGAGGCGAGCAGTACTTC
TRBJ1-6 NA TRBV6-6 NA CASRSDRNNSPLHF TGTGCCAGCAGATCCGACAGGAATAATTCACCCCTCCACTTT
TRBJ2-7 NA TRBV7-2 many CASSSDGYEQYF TGTGCCAGCAGCTCGGACGGCTACGAGCAGTACTTC
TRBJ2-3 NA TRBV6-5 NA CASSYAGPGADTQYF TGTGCCAGCAGTTACGCGGGACCCGGGGCAGATACGCAGTATTTT
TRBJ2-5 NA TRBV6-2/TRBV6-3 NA CASSYDRAKETQYF TGTGCCAGCAGTTACGACAGAGCAAAAGAGACCCAGTACTTC
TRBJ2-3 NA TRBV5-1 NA CASSPKGVGLFTDTQYF TGCGCCAGCAGCCCCAAGGGGGTCGGATTATTCACAGATACGCAGTATTTT
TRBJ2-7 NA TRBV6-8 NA CAPSPTGPAYEQYF TGTGCCCCCAGCCCAACGGGGCCAGCCTACGAGCAGTACTTC
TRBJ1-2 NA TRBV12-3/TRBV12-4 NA CASTDRRGYTF TGTGCCAGCACTGACAGGAGGGGCTACACCTTC
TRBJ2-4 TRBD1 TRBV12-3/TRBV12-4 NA CASSASDRGKNIQYF TGTGCCAGCAGTGCCTCGGACAGGGGGAAAAACATTCAGTACTTC
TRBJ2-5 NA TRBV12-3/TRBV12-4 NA CASSPNDRQQETQYF TGTGCCAGCAGCCCAAACGACAGACAGCAAGAGACCCAGTACTTC
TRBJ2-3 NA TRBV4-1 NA CASSPTYRGGGTDTQYF TGCGCCAGCAGCCCCACTTACAGGGGAGGTGGCACAGATACGCAGTATTTT
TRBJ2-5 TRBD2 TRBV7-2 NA CASSTGTSGGAETQYF TGTGCCAGCAGCACCGGGACTAGCGGGGGGGCCGAGACCCAGTACTTC
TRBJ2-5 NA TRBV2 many CASSWGVQETQYF TGTGCCAGCAGTTGGGGGGTCCAAGAGACCCAGTACTTC
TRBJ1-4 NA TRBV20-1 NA CSARDVTKATNEKLFF TGCAGTGCTAGAGATGTAACAAAAGCAACTAATGAAAAACTGTTTTTT
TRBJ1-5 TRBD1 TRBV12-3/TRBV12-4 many CASSRGQDGQPQHF TGTGCCAGCAGCCGTGGACAGGATGGACAGCCCCAGCATTTT
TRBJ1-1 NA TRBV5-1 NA CASSPGTPDGEAFF TGCGCCAGCAGCCCGGGGACTCCGGATGGGGAAGCTTTCTTT
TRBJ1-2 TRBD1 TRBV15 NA CATSRDRTGNYAYTF TGTGCCACCAGCAGAGACAGGACAGGGAACTATGCCTACACCTTC
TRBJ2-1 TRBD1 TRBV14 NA CASSQARTGGRSYNEQFF TGTGCCAGCAGCCAAGCAAGGACAGGGGGTAGGTCCTACAATGAGCAGTTCTTC
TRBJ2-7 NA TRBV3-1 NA CASSQGTGDYEQYF TGTGCCAGCAGCCAAGGGACCGGGGATTACGAGCAGTACTTC
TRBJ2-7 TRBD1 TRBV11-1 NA CSSSPPIHRGPPYEQYF TGTTCCAGCAGCCCTCCAATTCACAGGGGGCCCCCCTACGAGCAGTACTTC
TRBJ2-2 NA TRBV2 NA CASSGGAVHSNTGELFF TGTGCCAGCAGTGGAGGGGCAGTCCACTCCAACACCGGGGAGCTGTTTTTT
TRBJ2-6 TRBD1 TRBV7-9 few CASSLASGGQGALGANVLTF TGTGCCAGCAGCTTAGCGTCGGGGGGACAGGGGGCCCTTGGGGCCAACGTCCTGACTTTC
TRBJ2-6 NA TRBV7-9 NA CASSTPGRSSGANVLTF TGTGCCAGCAGCACTCCCGGGAGAAGTTCTGGGGCCAACGTCCTGACTTTC
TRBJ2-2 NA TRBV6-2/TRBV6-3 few CASSTRGGPGITGELFF TGTGCCAGCAGCACCCGCGGGGGCCCGGGGATCACCGGGGAGCTGTTTTTT
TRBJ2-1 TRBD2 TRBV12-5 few CASGRLAGGAAEQFF TGTGCTAGTGGCCGCCTAGCGGGGGGCGCCGCGGAGCAGTTCTTC
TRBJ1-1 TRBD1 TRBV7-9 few CASSSTGETFF TGTGCCAGCAGCTCGACAGGGGAAACTTTCTTT
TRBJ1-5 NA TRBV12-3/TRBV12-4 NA CASSLVWGRGGNQPQPF TGTGCCAGCAGTTTAGTGTGGGGGCGAGGTGGCAATCAGCCCCAGCCTTTT
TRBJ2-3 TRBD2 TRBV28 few CASKPSGGTDTQYF TGTGCCAGCAAACCTAGCGGGGGCACAGATACGCAGTATTTT
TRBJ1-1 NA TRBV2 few CASSDWRGTEAFF TGTGCCAGCAGTGACTGGCGGGGCACTGAAGCTTTCTTT
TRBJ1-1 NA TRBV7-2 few CASSRALGPEAFF TGTGCCAGCAGCCGCGCTCTGGGACCTGAAGCTTTCTTT